This T cell receptor beta chain stems from a study of monozygotic twins with inflammatory bowel disease (dated by TCRdb to the late 2010s). About the study as a whole: The complete study included approximately 28 monozygotic twin pairs: 19 IBD-discordant Danish pairs and nine German pairs, of which four were IBD-concordant and five were IBD-discordant. Within discordant pairs, disease-associated traits were sought mainly by comparing IBD patients with their genetically identical healthy co-twins. Each individual had, on average, about 151 000 unique TCRalpha sequences and 181 000 unique TCRbeta sequences available for analysis. What the authors observed across the whole study: No single strong signal or clonotype linked to IBD turned up in the results, so the idea that one exists was not supported. Because patients received different immunosuppressive treatments, the repertoires may have picked up extra background noise and variability between individuals. TCRbeta repertoire diversity, by inverse Simpson index, was decreased in IBD patients compared with their healthy co-twins. Distinction between different T cell subtypes could not be achieved in the analysis. Concordant and discordant twins showed no difference in repertoire similarity, possibly because of limited statistical power. IBD patients shared fewer clonotypes with other individuals than healthy twins did, most markedly in patients showing signs of disease activity.

For CDR1 and CDR2, the germline V gene lists SGHTA and FQGNSA. The CDR3 goes from the cysteine to the phenylalanine over 16 residues. The coding DNA is unavailable. Turning to this clonotype: There is no known antigen for this receptor.

The library was obtained by 5' RACE. Preparation of each TCR library used approximately 3,700 ng of total RNA. For each sample, cDNA synthesis with SMARTScribe reverse transcriptase was split into eight separate reactions. During cDNA synthesis, unique molecular identifiers containing a 6-nucleotide sample barcode were introduced by template switching. Amplification of TCRalpha and TCRbeta cDNA involved two nested PCRs of approximately 17 and 9 cycles, and each PCR was followed by bead purification. Before amplification, the cDNA was treated with uracil DNA-glycosylase and purified using the QIAquick PCR purification kit. In the second PCR, Illumina TruSeq-compatible adapters and sample-specific barcodes were added. Library quality and concentration were assessed using TapeStation and Qubit, and about 5 ng of each library was pooled. Sequencing of the pooled libraries was done on an Illumina HiSeq2500 single-index Rapid Run using custom sequencing primers and 2 x 100 bp reads. Per the authors' processing: MiGEC version 1.2.6 was used for UMI-based consensus assembly to correct PCR and sequencing errors. MiXCR version 2.1.1 was used for V(D)J alignment, clonotype assembly and CDR3 extraction. To normalise gene usage, clonotype sharing and MAIT/NKT TCR abundance, the top 1000, 10 000 and 20 000 clonotypes in each sample were analysed. Diversity was computed as the inverse Simpson index with the vegan R package after downsampling to 27 000 UMIs. Paired Mann-Whitney U tests were applied to discordant twin pairs, with Benjamini-Hochberg correction for multiple testing. TCRdb reprocessed the reads and lists each CDR3 protein sequence as a single entry, with no DNA. TCRdb assigned the V and J calls; the authors' analysis was not used. The table kept for this sample lists more than 300,000 distinct CDR3 sequences. The ten largest make up just over 2.5% of the sample.

From each donor, a roughly 2.6 ml peripheral blood sample was collected into PAXgene tubes and stored at -80 degrees C. Without any T cell sorting, total RNA was extracted from whole blood using the PAXgene blood miRNA kit on an automated QIAcube. Peripheral blood from monozygotic twin pairs, either concordant or discordant for inflammatory bowel disease, underwent deep TCRalpha and TCRbeta repertoire profiling that used unique molecular barcoding. Smoking habits were recorded for all twin pairs, and each individual was classified as a current, former or never smoker. The chain is encoded by TRBV7-2 joined to TRBJ1-2; TCRdb's assignment of TRBD1 cannot be checked, as there is no DNA. The sequence came from a human donor with ulcerative colitis or Crohn's disease, or a healthy co-twin of an affected twin (not recorded which). The sequencing input was blood. CDR3 reads: CASSPARTGGNYGYTF.